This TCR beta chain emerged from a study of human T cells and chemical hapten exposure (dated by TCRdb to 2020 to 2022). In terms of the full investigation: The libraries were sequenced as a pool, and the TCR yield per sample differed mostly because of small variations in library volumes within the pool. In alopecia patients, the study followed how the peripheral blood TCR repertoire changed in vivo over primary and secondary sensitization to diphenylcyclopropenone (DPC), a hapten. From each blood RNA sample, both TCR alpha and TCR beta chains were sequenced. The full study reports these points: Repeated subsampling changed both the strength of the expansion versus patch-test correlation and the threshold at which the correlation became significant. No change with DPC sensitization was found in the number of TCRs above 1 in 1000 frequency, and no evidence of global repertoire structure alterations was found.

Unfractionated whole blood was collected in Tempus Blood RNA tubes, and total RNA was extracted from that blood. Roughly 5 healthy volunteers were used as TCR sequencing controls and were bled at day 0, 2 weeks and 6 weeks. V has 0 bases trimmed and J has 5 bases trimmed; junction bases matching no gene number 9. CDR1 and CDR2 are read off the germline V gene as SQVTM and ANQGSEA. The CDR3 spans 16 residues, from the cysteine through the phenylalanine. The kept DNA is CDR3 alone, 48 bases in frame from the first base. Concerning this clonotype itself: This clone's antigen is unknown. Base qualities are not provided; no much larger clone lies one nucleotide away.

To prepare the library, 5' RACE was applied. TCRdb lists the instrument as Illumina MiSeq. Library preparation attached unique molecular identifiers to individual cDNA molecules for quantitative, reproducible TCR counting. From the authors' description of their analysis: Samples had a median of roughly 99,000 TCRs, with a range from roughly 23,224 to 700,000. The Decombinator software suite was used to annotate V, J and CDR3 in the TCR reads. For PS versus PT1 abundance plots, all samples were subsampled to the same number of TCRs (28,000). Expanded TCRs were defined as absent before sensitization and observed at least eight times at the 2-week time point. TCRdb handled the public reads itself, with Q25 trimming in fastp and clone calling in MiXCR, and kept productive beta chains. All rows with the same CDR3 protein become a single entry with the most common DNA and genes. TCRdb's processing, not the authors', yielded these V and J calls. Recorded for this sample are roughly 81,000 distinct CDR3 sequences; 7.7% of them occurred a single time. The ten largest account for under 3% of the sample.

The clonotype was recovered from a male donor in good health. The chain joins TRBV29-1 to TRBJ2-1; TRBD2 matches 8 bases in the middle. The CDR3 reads CSVEDAAGGRDNEQFF. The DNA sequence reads TGCAGCGTTGAAGATGCGGCGGGGGGCCGGGACAATGAGCAGTTCTTC.